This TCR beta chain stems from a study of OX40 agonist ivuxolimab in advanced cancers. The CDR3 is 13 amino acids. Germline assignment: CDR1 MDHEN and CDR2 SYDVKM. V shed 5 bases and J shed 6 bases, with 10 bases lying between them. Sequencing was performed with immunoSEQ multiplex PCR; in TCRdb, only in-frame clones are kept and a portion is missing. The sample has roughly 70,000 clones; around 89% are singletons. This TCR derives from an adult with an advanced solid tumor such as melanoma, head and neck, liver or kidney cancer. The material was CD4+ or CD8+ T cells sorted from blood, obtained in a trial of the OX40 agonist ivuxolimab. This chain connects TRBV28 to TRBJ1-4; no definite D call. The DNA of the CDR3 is TGTGCCAGCAGTCGCCCTGGCGATGAAAAACTGTTTTTT. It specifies CASSRPGDEKLFF.